One and the same sample provided the 27 T cell receptor beta chains below, sequenced in a study of blood T cell repertoires in COVID-19. Generated by immunoSEQ multiplex PCR, the TCRdb table keeps only in-frame clones and is missing some. The table lists some 220,000 clones, around 85% of them singletons, with 5% to 8% in the top ten. The sequenced sample was peripheral blood. These receptors were collected from a woman in her sixties or seventies with active or convalescent COVID-19.

CDR3 coding DNA: TGCGCCAGCAGGTTTTCAGGGGTGGGGAACTATGGCTACACCTTC. Protein sequence: CASRFSGVGNYGYTF. The chain carries TRBV5-1 and TRBJ1-2; tentatively, D is TRBD1 (6 bases). Germline values: CDR1 SGHRS, CDR2 YFSETQ. The CDR3 has 15 amino acids. V was trimmed by 5 bases and J by 2 bases, leaving 16 bases between them. The whole variable domain, remainder taken from reference TRBV5-1 and TRBJ1-2, is KAGVTQTPRYLIKTRGQQVTLSCSPISGHRSVSWYQQTPGQGLQFLFEYFSETQRNKGNFPGRFSGRQFSNSRSEMNVSTLELGDSALYLCASRFSGVGNYGYTFGSGTRLTVV.

The CDR3: CASSKGQSVNTEAFF. CDR3 DNA sequence: TGTGCCAGTAGTAAGGGGCAGTCGGTTAACACTGAAGCTTTCTTT. The chain uses TRBV19 and TRBJ1-1; TRBD1 might be the D (5 bases). V lost 4 bases to trimming and J lost 2 bases, with 14 bases between them. CDR3 size: 15 residues. Looked up from germline, CDR1 is LNHDA and CDR2 is SQIVND (reference sequence). The variable domain in full, with the rest retrieved from reference TRBV19 and TRBJ1-1, is DGGITQSPKYLFRKEGQNVTLSCEQNLNHDAMYWYRQDPGQGLRLIYYSQIVNDFQKGDIAEGYSVSREKKESFPLTVTSAQKNPTAFYLCASSKGQSVNTEAFFGQGTRLTVV.

V is TRBV7-2 and J is TRBJ2-2; a weak D match, TRBD2 (6 bases). V lost 5 bases and J 0 bases, leaving 13 bases between the germline ends. The CDR3 is 16 amino acids. Germline CDR1 is SGHTA and CDR2 is FQGNSA. The CDR3 loop reads CASSPSGLPNTGELFF. In nucleotides, the CDR3 is TGTGCCAGCAGCCCGTCGGGACTCCCGAACACCGGGGAGCTGTTTTTT.

This clone was observed once. The V gene is TRBV7-2, the J gene TRBJ2-7; 12 nucleotides align to TRBD2. Germline-derived CDR1 and CDR2 are SGHTA and FQGNSA. V trimming: 5 bases; J trimming: 3 bases; junction bases outside the gene matches: 5. The length of the CDR3 is 15 residues. CDR3 in DNA: TGTGCCAGCAGCAGGGGGACTAGCGGGTTCTACGAGCAGTACTTC. This gives the protein CASSRGTSGFYEQYF.

This chain links TRBV10-3 with TRBJ1-1; D possibly corresponds to TRBD1 (5 bases). In germline, CDR1 is ENHRY, CDR2 SYGVKD. V gave up 0 bases and J gave up 5 bases, with 13 bases separating them. The CDR3 contains 15 residues. The CDR3 DNA sequence: TGTGCCATCAGTGAGTCGGGACTCAGCGGGACTGAAGCTTTCTTT. Protein: CAISESGLSGTEAFF.

This clone was counted a single time. The rearrangement joins TRBV5-1 to TRBJ1-2; 7 bases align to TRBD1. V trimming: 4 bases; J trimming: 4 bases; junction bases outside the gene matches: 4. Germline assignment: CDR1 SGHRS and CDR2 YFSETQ. This CDR3 is 13 amino acids long. The CDR3 here is CASSRTGIYGYTF. DNA of the CDR3: TGCGCCAGCAGCCGGACAGGCATCTATGGCTACACCTTC.

With respect to this clone: Relative to the germline gene, one junction end is altered; a read error may explain this. The V gene is TRBV5-8, the J gene TRBJ2-7; TRBD1 matches 9 bases. In germline, CDR1 is SGHTS, CDR2 YDEGEE. The CDR3 loop spans 15 amino acids. The CDR3: CASSQPGTGRYGQYF. For the CDR3, the DNA is TGTGCCAGCAGCCAACCCGGGACAGGGAGATACGGGCAGTACTTC.

The chain has TRBV7-9 and TRBJ2-7; D possibly corresponds to TRBD2 (6 bases). Germline V gene data show CDR1 as SEHNR and CDR2 as FQNEAQ (reference sequence). The CDR3 runs to 12 residues. The CDR3 DNA follows: TGTGCCAGCAGCTTAGGCTCGGGCAGGGAGGTTGTC. Translation gives CASSLGSGREVV.

This chain joins TRBV28 and TRBJ1-2; 9 bases fit TRBD1. CDR3 length equals 13 residues. Germline lookup yields CDR1 MDHEN and CDR2 SYDVKM. Trimming took 7 bases from V and 8 from J; bases not matched to a gene: 8. For the CDR3, the DNA is TGTGCCAGCACCTTGGACAGGGGCAGCGGCTACACCTTC. Encoded protein: CASTLDRGSGYTF.

This chain links TRBV6-5 with TRBJ2-1; D perhaps matches TRBD2 (6 bases). The germline gives CDR1 MNHEY, CDR2 SVGAGI. This CDR3 comprises 16 residues. V was shortened by 0 bases and J by 4 bases, with 13 bases between the two germline ends. Written as DNA, the CDR3 is TGTGCCAGCAGTTACTCGAATAGCGGTTTTTACAATGAGCAGTTCTTC. Translating it yields CASSYSNSGFYNEQFF.

The chain couples TRBV15 to TRBJ2-1; D gene unclear. CDR1 and CDR2 from the germline V gene are LNHNV and YYDKDF (reference sequence). Trimming stripped 1 base from V and 7 bases from J, with 2 bases between. The CDR3 runs to 11 residues. The CDR3 loop is CATSRANEQFF. The CDR3 region has the DNA TGTGCCACCAGCAGAGCGAATGAGCAGTTCTTC. The full variable domain, in which reference TRBV15 and TRBJ2-1 provide the parts outside the CDR3, is DAMVIQNPRYQVTQFGKPVTLSCSQTLNHNVMYWYQQKSSQAPKLLFHYYDKDFNNEADTPDNFQSRRPNTSFCFLDIRSPGLGDTAMYLCATSRANEQFFGPGTRLTVL.

The J gene is TRBJ1-1, the V gene TRBV5-1; 7 bases fit TRBD1. Germline CDR1 and CDR2: SGHRS and YFSETQ. This CDR3 has 13 amino acids. V lost 0 bases to trimming and J lost 7 bases; unmatched junction nucleotides: 3. The CDR3 DNA is TGCGCCAGCAGCTTGGTAGGGGGCGGTGAAGCTTTCTTT. It codes for CASSLVGGGEAFF.

This chain connects TRBV28 to TRBJ1-2; TRBD1 matches at 7 bases. CDR3 length: 13 amino acids. Looked up from germline, CDR1 is MDHEN and CDR2 is SYDVKM. Trimming cost V 4 bases and J 2 bases; bases outside gene matches: 1. CDR3 nucleotide sequence: TGTGCCAGCAGTTCACAGGGGAACTATGGCTACACCTTC. Amino acids: CASSSQGNYGYTF.

The chain links TRBV5-4 to TRBJ1-6; 8 nucleotides align to TRBD1. The ends lost 0 bases at V and 7 bases at J; junction bases unmatched: 3. CDR1 and CDR2 (germline): SGHNT, YYREEE (reference sequence). The CDR3 consists of 15 residues. This CDR3 is CASSLGTGLNSPLHF. DNA for the CDR3: TGTGCCAGCAGCTTGGGGACAGGGTTGAATTCACCCCTCCACTTT. The variable domain in full, completed from reference TRBV5-4 and TRBJ1-6, reads ETGVTQSPTHLIKTRGQQVTLRCSSQSGHNTVSWYQQALGQGPQFIFQYYREEENGRGNFPPRFSGLQFPNYSSELNVNALELDDSALYLCASSLGTGLNSPLHFGNGTRLTVT.

The V call is TRBV19, the J call TRBJ2-1, with D perhaps TRBD2 (6 bases). The germline gives CDR1 LNHDA, CDR2 SQIVND (reference sequence). CDR3 length equals 16 residues. With 10 bases removed from V and 2 bases from J, the gap between germline ends came to 21 bases. CDR3 DNA sequence: TGTGCCACCCGTTTGGGGCGGGAATTCCCCTACAATGAGCAGTTCTTC. It specifies CATRLGREFPYNEQFF.

This chain links TRBV9 with TRBJ1-1; 7 nucleotides agree with TRBD1. The germline gives CDR1 SGDLS, CDR2 YYNGEE. Trimming removed 4 bases from V and 1 base from J; junction bases left unmatched: 4. The CDR3 has 14 amino acids. The chain's CDR3 is CASSLRTGNTEAFF. As DNA, the CDR3 is TGTGCCAGCAGCCTCCGGACAGGGAACACTGAAGCTTTCTTT. Based on the CDR3 plus reference TRBV9 and TRBJ1-1, the full variable domain is DSGVTQTPKHLITATGQRVTLRCSPRSGDLSVYWYQQSLDQGLQFLIQYYNGEERAKGNILERFSAQQFPDLHSELNLSSLELGDSALYFCASSLRTGNTEAFFGQGTRLTVV.

The CDR3 nucleotides are TGCGCCAGCAGCTTAGCAGGGATCTACGAGCAGTACTTC. Protein product: CASSLAGIYEQYF. The chain joins TRBV5-1 to TRBJ2-7, with a weak D call TRBD1 (5 bases). This CDR3 spans 13 amino acids. Germline-derived CDR1 and CDR2 are SGHRS and YFSETQ. V lost 2 bases, J lost 3 bases, and 9 bases lay in between.

To note about this clone: This sample includes further DNA sequences coding for the same CDR3. The CDR3 loop reads CASSPRGGYTF. As DNA, the CDR3 is TGTGCCAGCAGCCCGCGGGGGGGCTACACCTTC. The chain uses TRBV28 and TRBJ1-2; D might be TRBD1 (5 bases). Germline V gene sequence: CDR1 MDHEN, CDR2 SYDVKM. V was clipped by 6 bases and J by 8 bases, with 10 bases between them. The CDR3 runs 11 residues.

This clone was detected once. V gene TRBV5-1 combines with J gene TRBJ2-1; D possibly corresponds to TRBD2 (5 bases). The germline V gene encodes CDR1 SGHRS and CDR2 YFSETQ. CDR3 length equals 13 residues. The ends were cut back, 7 bases at V and 10 bases at J, with 18 bases in the middle. The CDR3 is CASQTSSRTEQFF. CDR3 nucleotides: TGCGCCAGCCAAACTAGTAGCCGCACCGAGCAGTTCTTC.

This clone appeared a single time. The V call is TRBV20-1, the J call TRBJ1-2; 8 positions match TRBD1. This CDR3 spans 14 amino acids. CDR1 and CDR2 from the germline V gene are DFQATT and SNEGSKA (reference sequence). J lost 5 bases, V lost 3 bases, and 8 bases had no gene match. The DNA of the CDR3 is TGCAGTGCTAGTCCCGGACAGGGCTGGTATGGCTACACCTTC. This gives the protein CSASPGQGWYGYTF.

V gene TRBV18 combines with J gene TRBJ1-1, with TRBD1 matching 7 bases. The ends lost 3 bases at V and 5 bases at J; junction bases unmatched: 12. Germline CDR1 is KGHSH and CDR2 is LQKENI. The CDR3 runs 16 residues. The DNA for the CDR3 is TGTGCCAGCTCACCCTCTCAAACGGACAGGAGAACTGAAGCTTTCTTT. Its translation is CASSPSQTDRRTEAFF.

V gene TRBV29-1 combines with J gene TRBJ2-3; 13 positions agree with TRBD2. The CDR3 spans 15 residues. With 6 bases clipped from V and 7 bases from J, the junction kept 10 bases outside the gene matches. CDR1 and CDR2 (germline): SQVTM, ANQGSEA. CDR3 bases: TGCAGCGTCGAAAAGACTAGCGGGGGGTTCTATACGCAGTATTTT. This gives the protein CSVEKTSGGFYTQYF.

The gene calls are TRBV3-1 (or the pseudogene TRBV3-2) and TRBJ2-2, with 7 positions matching TRBD1. The CDR3 spans 17 residues. Germline CDR1 LGHDT, CDR2 YNNKEL (reference sequence). Trimming removed 0 bases from V and 1 base from J; junction bases left unmatched: 5. The CDR3: CASSQDQPGGNTGELFF. The CDR3 DNA is TGTGCCAGCAGCCAAGATCAGCCAGGGGGGAACACCGGGGAGCTGTTTTTT.

This clone was counted a single time. J is TRBJ2-5 and V is TRBV5-1, with D perhaps matching TRBD2 (6 bases). In germline, CDR1 is SGHRS, CDR2 YFSETQ. Trimming removed 1 base from V and 4 bases from J, with 20 bases in between. This CDR3 spans 17 amino acids. The CDR3 loop is CASSLIISGGGGETQYF. The CDR3, as DNA: TGCGCCAGCAGCTTGATAATATCCGGGGGAGGTGGAGAGACCCAGTACTTC.

This chain joins TRBV10-3 and TRBJ1-5; TRBD1 might be the D (6 bases). From germline, CDR1 is ENHRY and CDR2 SYGVKD. The CDR3 is 14 residues long. Trimming removed 3 bases from V and 5 bases from J, with 11 bases in between. CDR3 DNA sequence: TGTGCCATCAGTGAAGGACAGATCGATCAGCCCCAGCATTTT. Translated: CAISEGQIDQPQHF.

This sequence joins TRBV27 and TRBJ2-1; TRBD1 agrees at 8 bases. Germline trimming cut 3 bases from V and 7 bases from J; bases unmatched to any gene: 8. CDR1 is MNHEY, CDR2 SMNVEV, per germline (reference sequence). The CDR3 extends over 15 amino acids. In DNA, the CDR3 is TGTGCCAGCAGTTTCTCGCAGGGGGCGCTTAATGAGCAGTTCTTC. Translation gives CASSFSQGALNEQFF.

This rearrangement joins TRBV3-1 (or the pseudogene TRBV3-2) to TRBJ1-2; 7 nucleotides agree with TRBD1. Per the germline V gene, CDR1 is LGHDT and CDR2 is YNNKEL (reference sequence). CDR3 length: 15 amino acids. J was trimmed by 7 bases and V by 1 base; bases with no gene match: 9. CDR3 loop: CASSQVRNPGGGYTF. The CDR3 region has the DNA TGTGCCAGCAGCCAAGTGCGGAACCCAGGGGGTGGCTACACCTTC.